This T cell receptor beta chain was retrieved from a study of high-grade serous ovarian cancer treatment subgroups. Study-level information: Mean per sample: around 14,000 reads, some 7,500 unique TCR beta rearrangements. Study-wide findings and caveats: Clonal relatedness tracked neoantigen level, and by trend copy number and mutation load. Repertoire similarity ranged 0.11 to 0.79 between tumors of one patient.

Tumor tissue was taken before any definitive surgery or chemotherapy was given. This CDR3 comprises 16 residues. Germline V gene data show CDR1 as SGDLS and CDR2 as YYNGEE. The V and J ends lost 3 bases and 2 bases respectively, with 18 bases between them. For this clone: Its antigen is not identified.

Only in-frame clones appear in the TCRdb table, and some are missing; sequencing was by immunoSEQ multiplex PCR. The data contain 10,000 to 13,000 clones, 75% to 90% of them singletons. Sequenced material: tumor tissue. The TCR originated in a human donor with high-grade serous ovarian cancer. This chain joins TRBV9 and TRBJ2-7; a weak D match, TRBD1 (5 bases). The CDR3 loop is CASSARVTDIAYEQYF. The CDR3 region has the DNA TGTGCCAGCAGCGCCCGCGTAACGGACATAGCCTACGAGCAGTACTTC. The full variable domain, rest sourced from reference TRBV9 and TRBJ2-7, is DSGVTQTPKHLITATGQRVTLRCSPRSGDLSVYWYQQSLDQGLQFLIQYYNGEERAKGNILERFSAQQFPDLHSELNLSSLELGDSALYFCASSARVTDIAYEQYFGPGTRLTVT.